The source of this T cell receptor beta chain is a study of cytomegalovirus exposure and HLA in healthy donors (dated by TCRdb to the late 2010s). Regarding the research as a whole: An earlier analysis of 587 of the donors reported 276 Gb of sequence data and 90 million to 120 million unique TCR beta sequences obtained from 180 million or so T cells. An early release that covered roughly 600 HLA-typed donors contained around 300 gigabases of sequencing data and around 85 million unique TCR sequences. The genetic ancestry cluster associated with self-reported Caucasian donors included roughly four fifths of the roughly 390 genotyped donors. The study was designed to test whether signatures of past pathogen exposure could be identified by cataloging public T cell receptors. The study profiled the T cell repertoires of under 700 subjects by immunosequencing and related them to cytomegalovirus serostatus. Along with the roughly 700-subject first cohort, a separate validation cohort of approximately 110 different subjects was used. High-throughput TCR immunosequencing, statistical association of individual TCRs with disease status, and machine learning were combined to predict cytomegalovirus infection status. A later analysis re-examined previously published TCR beta repertoires from about 670 donors and added high-resolution HLA genotyping to investigate patterns of TCR occurrence. Rather than drawing on any new phenotypic data, the later analysis identified candidate immune exposures from TCR beta sequences and the way those sequences occurred across donors. To decide whether each TCR beta V gene segment behaved as functional or pseudogenic, an earlier analysis of some 570 of the donors relied on high-throughput TCR beta sequencing. Donor age, sex, ethnicity and CMV serostatus were collected together with the repertoire data. Genome-wide SNP genotypes for about 65% of the roughly 670 donors were used in a later genetic analysis, which treated that subset as a discovery cohort. Every repertoire in the discovery cohort had been generated on one and the same sequencing platform. HLA typing included class I and class II loci at four-digit resolution. The number of typed donors differed by locus: about 629-640 for A, B, C, DRB1 and DQB1; approximately 540 for DQA1; fewer than 610 for DPA1; and about 470 for DPB1. Because of strong linkage in the cohort, roughly five DR-DQ haplotypes were treated as single units for association and clustering. On average, 235,054 unique TCR beta nucleotide sequences were sequenced per donor among 398 genotyped donors of the cohort, with around 19% of those sequences being non-productive.

Worth noting for this clone: What antigen it recognizes has not been identified. No much larger clonotype is one base removed from it; base qualities were not supplied.

The protocol used for the library was the immunoSEQ multiplex PCR assay. A mixture of 60 forward primers for TCR Vbeta segments and 13 reverse primers for TCR Jbeta segments was used in the multiplex PCR. Amplification of the CDR3 region of rearranged TCR beta genes was performed with a multiplex PCR assay on genomic DNA. On the Illumina HiSeq System, the amplified TCR beta libraries were sequenced as 87-base-pair reads. The paper's data handling went like this. A later analysis tallied around 80 million unique TCR beta chains across the 666 repertoires, and roughly 11 million of those chains were shared by two or more donors. A nearest-neighbor algorithm error-corrected the raw reads and collapsed the reads into unique sequences, merging closely related sequences to remove PCR and sequencing errors. CDR3 sequences were aligned to IMGT reference sequences to assign V, D and J gene segments. For a sequence to be retained, a match of at least six nucleotides to both a V gene segment and a J gene segment was required. A rearrangement counted as productive if the CDR3 had no stop codons and remained in frame with V and J, and every other rearrangement counted as non-productive. Following IMGT convention, CDR3 was defined as the stretch from the second conserved V-encoded cysteine up to the conserved J-encoded phenylalanine. Sequences without an unambiguous match to a single V gene segment were excluded from the earlier analysis of about 630 of the donors. An earlier analysis of fewer than 750 of the donors called V segments functional above 56.7% productive rearrangements and segregating when the between-donor standard deviation exceeded 5%. A statistical classification framework was developed to diagnose cytomegalovirus status using the catalog of TCR beta chain sequences. V and J gene assignment, in a later analysis, came from comparing TCR nucleotide sequences with IMGT/GENE-DB human TR gene sequences. Using the TCRdist pipeline, a later analysis assigned CDR3 sequences along with most-parsimonious VDJ recombination scenarios. In a later analysis, each TCR beta chain was defined by its CDR3 amino acid sequence together with its V-gene family, and reads lacking a unique V-gene family were excluded. A later analysis removed several hundred highly shared, low-generation-probability nucleotide sequences to deal with suspected cross-contamination and a sequencing artifact. In a later analysis, a clonal expansion index for each public chain was calculated from normalized within-repertoire ranks of inferred template counts. In a later analysis, generation probabilities were computed using a VDJ recombination model fitted to out-of-frame rearrangements, and the results were checked against IGoR. In a later analysis, TCR-TCR, TCR-HLA and TCR-CMV co-occurrence was scored with hypergeometric tests, and a repertoire-size bias correction was applied to TCR pairs. In a later analysis, false discovery rates were estimated by permuting HLA or CMV assignments 20 times. In a later analysis, co-occurring TCRs were grouped with DBSCAN, and TCRdist sequence similarity was added when clustering was performed within HLA-allele-positive subsets. Co-occurrence clustering excluded repertoires with fewer than 30,000 or more than 120,000 public chains, plus five with anomalous nucleotide sharing. In its TCRdb copy, this immuneACCESS table keeps in-frame sequences only and misses some clones. Where compared with another copy, unresolved V genes explain less than half of these, and the others have no known cause. V, J and clone size are taken as reported in that table, and D and trimming were inferred from the DNA itself. The sample contains 140,000 to 150,000 clones, roughly 78% of them found a single time. The ten largest account for about 3% of the sample.

The germline V gene sets CDR1 to MNHNS and CDR2 to SASEGT. V is shortened by 10 bases, J by 0 bases, and the region joining them spans 16 bases. Taken from cysteine to phenylalanine, the CDR3 has 15 residues. Only the CDR3 DNA stays, 45 bases, in frame from base 1. Overall results and qualifications from the work: Roughly uniform sequencing depth across donors was assumed in presence/absence analyses, although this assumption may not hold. In a later analysis, TCR association rates were found to vary across HLA loci, with the most associated TCRs seen for DRB1 alleles and the fewest for HLA-C alleles. The authors suggested that the approach could potentially be extended to other disease states and immunological phenotypes. An association between a missense DCLRE1C variant and V-gene and J-gene trimming of TCR beta chains was found in a later genetic analysis and replicated in an independent cohort. Because HLA typing was unavailable for some donors at each locus, only the typed subset was used in association tests. The 87-base-pair reads could not distinguish some IMGT-functional V segments, including TRBV6-2 and TRBV6-3, so those segments were excluded. Strong co-occurrence of HLA alleles, especially DR and DQ, made assigning TCR associations to individual alleles difficult. Across donors, most TCR sequences were observed very rarely, whereas some public TCRs were present in many individuals. According to a later analysis, most CMV-associated TCR beta chains appeared to be HLA-restricted, and the HLA associations seemed to be driven largely by CMV exposure. In a later analysis, about 16,000 TCR beta sequences were associated with specific HLA alleles at a false discovery rate of 0.05. CMV serostatus was the only immune exposure information available for the cohort. Compared with equally common non-associated chains, HLA-associated TCR beta chains in a later analysis were more clonally expanded and had lower generation probabilities. The earlier analysis of nearly 600 of the donors excluded 15 to 20 rarely observed V segments, including chromosome 9 orphons, because counts were too low. In the study, around 150 TCR beta chains were listed as associated with cytomegalovirus. In this cohort, only TCR beta chains were sequenced, and detectable features were limited by the absence of alpha or paired-chain data. A later analysis reported that several top co-occurrence clusters appeared linked to parvovirus B19, influenza, CMV and Epstein-Barr virus. The classifier was reported to diagnose cytomegalovirus status with high specificity and sensitivity in both the original cohort and the validation cohort. Linkage disequilibrium might explain the correlated functional status among segregating V segments, but an unknown experimental factor could not be ruled out. In an earlier analysis of a few hundred of the donors, most TCR beta V segments were observed in productive rearrangements about 87% or about 30% of the time, broadly matching IMGT annotations. A few of the identified cytomegalovirus-associated TCR beta chains were confirmed in vitro to be specific for cytomegalovirus antigens. A group of highly shared sequence variants was considered likely to be a technical artifact of the sequencing pipeline. A later genetic analysis reported fewer N-insertions in productive TCRs among donors in an Asian-associated ancestry cluster than the roughly 640-donor mean. A further reported finding was that TCR beta sequences accurately predicted the HLA-A and HLA-B alleles for most subjects in the first cohort.

The cohort consisted of approximately 670 healthy bone marrow donors. All cohort members were sampled while nominally healthy, although unrecorded immune exposures were likely present. The donor tested CMV seropositive, placing the donor among the 290 or so seropositive members of the cohort. Each donor provided a peripheral blood sample, and peripheral blood mononuclear cells were used for TCR beta sequencing. Genomic DNA was extracted from the blood cell samples with the Qiagen DNeasy Blood Extraction Kit. The clonotype was recovered from a middle-aged man in good health and CMV-seropositive. The V and J genes are TRBV6-1 and TRBJ1-5, and possibly TRBD1, on 6 matching bases. The sample consisted of PBMCs. Here the CDR3 is given as CATSPGQTSNQPQHF. The nucleotides are TGTGCCACCTCGCCAGGACAGACTAGCAATCAGCCCCAGCATTTT.